This T cell receptor beta chain appears in the sequencing data of a study of shared clonotypes between healthy human individuals. At the level of the study: CD8 memory received one plate per donor, CD8 naive two, CD4 memory three and CD4 naive three.

CDR1 LGHNA and CDR2 YSLEER come from the germline V gene. This CDR3 is built from 19 residues. V was shortened by 0 bases and J by 2 bases, with 22 bases between the two germline ends. As regards this clone: The target antigen is unknown.

Method: immunoSEQ multiplex PCR; TCRdb's copy keeps in-frame clones and lacks some. The sample carries around 990,000 clones, around three quarters recorded once. General observations from the study: Generation probability values for non-shared clonotypes were lower than those for clonotypes shared by all four donors. Across a handful of donors, naive CD4 shared roughly 5%, naive CD8 under 4%, memory CD4 2% to 2.5%, memory CD8 around 0.36%.

The TCR was taken from a man between 18 and 29 years old in good health. Some clones in this sample may be carry-over from other donors' samples. The genes are TRBV4-3 and TRBJ1-2, with D possibly matching TRBD1 (5 bases). Sequencing used memory CD4+ T cells from PBMCs. Subset defined: CD45RA-negative fraction. The CDR3 protein is CASSQETQGPNLLNYGYTF. CDR3 sequence (DNA): TGCGCCAGCAGCCAAGAAACCCAGGGTCCCAATCTTTTAAACTATGGCTACACCTTC.